The present entry profiles one TCR beta chain with its context. Its antigen remains unknown. The data originate from a study of cytomegalovirus exposure and HLA in healthy donors. The CDR3 is made up of 15 amino acids. This table comes from immunoSEQ multiplex PCR, and its TCRdb copy is limited to in-frame clones, with some not included. The sample comprises about 88,000 clones, roughly 84% of which are singletons, and 9.5% to 13% rests with the top ten. Study conclusions and caveats: Investigators reported about 160 TCR beta chains as tied to cytomegalovirus. The tendency of first-cohort TCR clusters to co-occur in the 120 or so validation repertoires emerged from a later analysis.

Among the roughly 120 subjects of the validation cohort, separate from the roughly 670-subject first cohort, were the donors. The gene calls are TRBV21-1 and TRBJ1-5. TRBV21-1 represents a pseudogene. This receptor was identified in a woman aged 18-35 years in good health and CMV-seropositive. Sequencing was carried out using PBMCs. The CDR3 DNA is TGTGCCAGCAGTTTCACACTAAAACGCGGTCAGCCCCAGCATTTT. Protein product: CASSFTLKRGQPQHF.